This TCR beta chain emerged from a study of T cell responses to AZD1222 COVID-19 vaccine. Turning to the study itself: Doses given second, at about 4 or about 12 weeks, were pooled. Study conclusions and caveats: CD4 TCRs associated with vaccination spanned spike, dominating at 160-218 and 743-854. Donors, mostly white British, included more females; clonal diversity was possibly underestimated.

The V gene lost 7 bases and the J gene lost 7 bases, with 17 bases spanning the gap. Germline-derived CDR1 and CDR2 are SGHDT and YYEEEE. This CDR3 is built from 13 residues. The table came from immunoSEQ multiplex PCR; TCRdb's copy has only in-frame clones and leaves some out. The table lists roughly 96,000 clones, 80% to 90% of them singletons, with 1.6% in the top ten. With respect to this clone: Its specificity is not known.

The TCR comes from an adult in good health. The chain recombines TRBV5-6 with TRBJ1-2; a possible D gene is TRBD1 (5 bases). The specimen was peripheral blood, collected on day 0 of AZD1222 vaccination. The CDR3 sequence is CASAGTAGVGYTF. CDR3 bases: TGTGCCAGCGCCGGGACGGCGGGGGTTGGCTACACCTTC.